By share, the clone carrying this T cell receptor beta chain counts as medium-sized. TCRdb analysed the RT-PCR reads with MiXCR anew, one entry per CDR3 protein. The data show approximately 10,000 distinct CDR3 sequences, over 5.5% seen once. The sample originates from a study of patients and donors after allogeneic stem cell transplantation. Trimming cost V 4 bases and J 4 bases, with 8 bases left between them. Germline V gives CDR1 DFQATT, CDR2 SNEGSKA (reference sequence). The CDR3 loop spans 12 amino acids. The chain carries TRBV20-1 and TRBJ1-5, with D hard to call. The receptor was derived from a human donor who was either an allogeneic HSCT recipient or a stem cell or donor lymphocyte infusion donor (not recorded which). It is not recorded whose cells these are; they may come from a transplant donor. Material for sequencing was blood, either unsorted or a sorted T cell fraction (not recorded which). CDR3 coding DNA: TGCAGTGCTATCCAGGAAAATCAGCCCCAGCATTTT. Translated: CSAIQENQPQHF.